This entry is about one T cell receptor (beta chain). What it binds is unknown. The source of the sample is a study of shared clonotypes between healthy human individuals. Study-level results: Clonotype sharing levels among donors were expected to vary with sequencing depth. The generation probabilities recorded for non-shared clonotypes fell below those of clonotypes shared by all four donors.

The donors, all of them Caucasian adults, lived in Nashville, Tennessee. Profiled with immunoSEQ multiplex PCR; TCRdb holds only in-frame clones, not every one. The sample shows 600,000 to 800,000 clones, 72% of them seen only once. The germline CDR1 and CDR2 sequences are MDHEN and SYDVKM. Trimming took 7 bases from V and 6 from J; bases not matched to a gene: 5. The CDR3 runs to 12 residues. This TCR was sampled from a woman aged 25 to 39 in good health. The chain combines TRBV28 with TRBJ1-1; 7 bases fit TRBD1. Sequencing was done on a sample of memory CD4+ T cells sorted from blood. This sample's subset: CD45RA-negative fraction. The CDR3 loop reads CASIAGTAEAFF. The CDR3 DNA follows: TGTGCCAGCATAGCGGGGACAGCTGAAGCTTTCTTT.